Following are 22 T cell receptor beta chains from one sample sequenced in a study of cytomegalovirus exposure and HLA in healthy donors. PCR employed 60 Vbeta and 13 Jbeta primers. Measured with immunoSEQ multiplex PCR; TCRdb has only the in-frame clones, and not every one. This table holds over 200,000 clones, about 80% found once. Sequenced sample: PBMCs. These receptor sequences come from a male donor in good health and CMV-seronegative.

CDR3 region: CAWSGLGQGHDEQYF. DNA for the CDR3: TGTGCCTGGAGTGGTCTGGGACAGGGGCACGACGAGCAGTACTTC. The rearrangement links TRBV30 to TRBJ2-7; TRBD1 matches 10 bases. CDR1 and CDR2 (germline): GTSNPN, SVGIG (reference sequence). This CDR3 has 15 amino acids. Trimming at V came to 1 base and at J to 5 bases, leaving 8 bases not matched to a gene.

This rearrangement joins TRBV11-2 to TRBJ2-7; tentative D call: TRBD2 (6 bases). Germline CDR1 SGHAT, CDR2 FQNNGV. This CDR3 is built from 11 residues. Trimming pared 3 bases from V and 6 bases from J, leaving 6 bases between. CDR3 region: CASSFGSEQYF. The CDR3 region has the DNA TGTGCCAGCAGCTTCGGGAGCGAGCAGTACTTC.

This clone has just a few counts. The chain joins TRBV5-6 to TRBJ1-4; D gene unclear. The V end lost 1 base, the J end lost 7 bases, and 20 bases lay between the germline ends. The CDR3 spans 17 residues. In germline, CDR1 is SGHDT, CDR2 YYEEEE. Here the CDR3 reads CASSLMESSQYGEKLFF. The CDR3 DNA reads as TGTGCCAGCAGCTTGATGGAGAGTAGCCAGTACGGTGAAAAACTGTTTTTT.

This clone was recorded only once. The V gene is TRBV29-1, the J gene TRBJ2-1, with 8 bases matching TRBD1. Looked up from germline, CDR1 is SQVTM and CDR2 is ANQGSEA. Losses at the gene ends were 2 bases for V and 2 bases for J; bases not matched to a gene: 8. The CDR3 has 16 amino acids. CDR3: CSVEMGTGETYNEQFF. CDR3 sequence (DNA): TGCAGCGTTGAAATGGGGACAGGCGAAACCTACAATGAGCAGTTCTTC.

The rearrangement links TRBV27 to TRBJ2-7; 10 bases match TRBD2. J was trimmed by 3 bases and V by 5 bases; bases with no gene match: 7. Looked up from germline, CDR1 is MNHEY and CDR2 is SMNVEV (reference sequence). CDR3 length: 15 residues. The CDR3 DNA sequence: TGTGCCAGCAGTGGAGGGGTAGCGGGGGGCTACGAGCAGTACTTC. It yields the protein CASSGGVAGGYEQYF.

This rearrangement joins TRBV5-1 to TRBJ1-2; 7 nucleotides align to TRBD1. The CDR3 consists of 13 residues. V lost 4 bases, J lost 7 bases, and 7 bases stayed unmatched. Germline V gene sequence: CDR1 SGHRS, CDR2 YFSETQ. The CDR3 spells CASSVGTVSGYTF. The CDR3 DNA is TGCGCCAGCAGCGTAGGGACAGTGAGTGGCTACACCTTC.

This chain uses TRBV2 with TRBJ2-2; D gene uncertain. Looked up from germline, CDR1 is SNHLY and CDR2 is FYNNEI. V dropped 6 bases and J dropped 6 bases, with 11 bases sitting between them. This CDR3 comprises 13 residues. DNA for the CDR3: TGTGCCAGCAGCAATAGTAGTCCCGGGGAGCTGTTTTTT. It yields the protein CASSNSSPGELFF.

This CDR3 is CASSGGTGNTEAFF. The CDR3 region has the DNA TGCGCCAGCAGCGGAGGGACAGGGAACACTGAAGCTTTCTTT. This chain joins TRBV5-1 and TRBJ1-1; 8 positions match TRBD1. The CDR3 runs to 14 residues. Germline CDR1 and CDR2: SGHRS and YFSETQ. Germline trimming cut 4 bases from V and 1 base from J; bases unmatched to any gene: 3.

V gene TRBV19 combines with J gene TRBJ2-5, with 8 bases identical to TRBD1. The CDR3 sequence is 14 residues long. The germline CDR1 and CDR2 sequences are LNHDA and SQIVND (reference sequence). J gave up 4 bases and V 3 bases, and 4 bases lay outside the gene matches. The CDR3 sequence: CASSIGQGGETQYF. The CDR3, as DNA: TGTGCCAGTAGTATCGGACAGGGTGGAGAGACCCAGTACTTC.

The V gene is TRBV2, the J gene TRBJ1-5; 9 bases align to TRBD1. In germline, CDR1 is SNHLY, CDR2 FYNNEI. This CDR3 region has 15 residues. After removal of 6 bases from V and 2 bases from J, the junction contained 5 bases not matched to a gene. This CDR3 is CASRTDRGGNQPQHF. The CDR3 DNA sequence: TGTGCCAGCAGAACGGACAGGGGAGGCAATCAGCCCCAGCATTTT.

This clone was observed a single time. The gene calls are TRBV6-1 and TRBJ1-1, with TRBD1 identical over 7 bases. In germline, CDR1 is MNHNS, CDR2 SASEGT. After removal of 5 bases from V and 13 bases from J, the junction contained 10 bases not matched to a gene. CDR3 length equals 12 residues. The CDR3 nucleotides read TGTGCCAGCAGTACCGGGACAGCGAAGAGTTTCTTT. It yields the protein CASSTGTAKSFF.

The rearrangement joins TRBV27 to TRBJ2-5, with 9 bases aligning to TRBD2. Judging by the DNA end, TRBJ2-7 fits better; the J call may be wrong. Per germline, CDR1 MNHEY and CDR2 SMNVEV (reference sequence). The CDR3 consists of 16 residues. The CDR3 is CASSLGAGGVAYEQYF. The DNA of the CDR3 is TGTGCCAGCAGTTTAGGGGCGGGAGGGGTAGCTTACGAGCAGTACTTC.

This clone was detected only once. In DNA form, the CDR3 reads TGTGCCAGCAGCAATGACAGGGACGAGCAGTACTTC. Translation gives CASSNDRDEQYF. The chain is built from TRBV11-1 and TRBJ2-7; 7 nucleotides match TRBD1. V was clipped by 5 bases and J by 5 bases; unmatched bases: 3. The CDR3 has 12 amino acids. Per germline, CDR1 SGHAT and CDR2 FQDESV (reference sequence).

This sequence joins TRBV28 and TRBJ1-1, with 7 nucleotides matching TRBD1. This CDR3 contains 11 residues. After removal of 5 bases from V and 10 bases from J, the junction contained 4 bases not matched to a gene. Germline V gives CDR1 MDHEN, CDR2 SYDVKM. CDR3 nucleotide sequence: TGTGCCAGCAGTCAACGGGACAGAGCTTTCTTT. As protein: CASSQRDRAFF.

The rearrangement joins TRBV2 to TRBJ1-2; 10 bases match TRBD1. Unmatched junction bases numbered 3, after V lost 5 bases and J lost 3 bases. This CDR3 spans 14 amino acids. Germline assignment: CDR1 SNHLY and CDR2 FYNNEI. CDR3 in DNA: TGTGCCAGCAGTCCGGACAGGGGGGACTATGGCTACACCTTC. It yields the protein CASSPDRGDYGYTF.

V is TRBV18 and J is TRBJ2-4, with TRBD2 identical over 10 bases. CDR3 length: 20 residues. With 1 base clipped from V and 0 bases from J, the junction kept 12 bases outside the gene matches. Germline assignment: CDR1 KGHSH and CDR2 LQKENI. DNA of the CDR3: TGTGCCAGCTCACCACTCGGACTAGCGGCAAACCAACTAGCCAAAAACATTCAGTACTTC. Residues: CASSPLGLAANQLAKNIQYF.

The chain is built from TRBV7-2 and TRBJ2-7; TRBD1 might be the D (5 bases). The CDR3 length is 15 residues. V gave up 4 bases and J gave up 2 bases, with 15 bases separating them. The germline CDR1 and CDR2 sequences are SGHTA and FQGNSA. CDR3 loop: CASSSTAAGPYEQYF. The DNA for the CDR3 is TGTGCCAGCAGCTCGACAGCAGCTGGCCCCTACGAGCAGTACTTC.

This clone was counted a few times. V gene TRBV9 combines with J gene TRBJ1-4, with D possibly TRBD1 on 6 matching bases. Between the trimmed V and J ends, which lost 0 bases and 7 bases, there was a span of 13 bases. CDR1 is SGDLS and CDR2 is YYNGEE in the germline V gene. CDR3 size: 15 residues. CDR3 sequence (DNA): TGTGCCAGCAGCGTAGAGGCAGGGGAGGGTGAAAAACTGTTTTTT. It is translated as CASSVEAGEGEKLFF.

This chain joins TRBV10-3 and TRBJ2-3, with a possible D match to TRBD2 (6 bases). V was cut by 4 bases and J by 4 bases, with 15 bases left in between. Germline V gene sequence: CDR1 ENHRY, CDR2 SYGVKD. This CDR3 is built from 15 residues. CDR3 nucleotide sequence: TGTGCCATCAGTGGCGGGGACGGGACCCCAGATACGCAGTATTTT. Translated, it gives CAISGGDGTPDTQYF.

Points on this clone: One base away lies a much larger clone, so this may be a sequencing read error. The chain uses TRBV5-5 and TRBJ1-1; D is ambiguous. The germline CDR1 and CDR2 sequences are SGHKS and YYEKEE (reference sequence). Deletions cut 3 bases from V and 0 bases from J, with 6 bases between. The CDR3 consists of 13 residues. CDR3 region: CASSWAVNTEAFF. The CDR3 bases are TGTGCCAGCAGCTGGGCAGTGAACACTGAAGCTTTCTTT.

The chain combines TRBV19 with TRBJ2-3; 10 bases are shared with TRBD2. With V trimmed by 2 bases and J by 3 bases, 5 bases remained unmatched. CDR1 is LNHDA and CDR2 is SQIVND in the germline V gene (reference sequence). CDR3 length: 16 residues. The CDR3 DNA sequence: TGTGCCAGTAGTATAAGGCTAGCGGGGGAGACAGATACGCAGTATTTT. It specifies CASSIRLAGETDTQYF.

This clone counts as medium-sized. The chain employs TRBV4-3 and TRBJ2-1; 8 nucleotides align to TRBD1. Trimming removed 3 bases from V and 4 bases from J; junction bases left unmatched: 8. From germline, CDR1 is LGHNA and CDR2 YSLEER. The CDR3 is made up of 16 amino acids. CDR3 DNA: TGCGCCAGCAGCCAGTCCGGGACAGGAGATTACAATGAGCAGTTCTTC. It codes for CASSQSGTGDYNEQFF.